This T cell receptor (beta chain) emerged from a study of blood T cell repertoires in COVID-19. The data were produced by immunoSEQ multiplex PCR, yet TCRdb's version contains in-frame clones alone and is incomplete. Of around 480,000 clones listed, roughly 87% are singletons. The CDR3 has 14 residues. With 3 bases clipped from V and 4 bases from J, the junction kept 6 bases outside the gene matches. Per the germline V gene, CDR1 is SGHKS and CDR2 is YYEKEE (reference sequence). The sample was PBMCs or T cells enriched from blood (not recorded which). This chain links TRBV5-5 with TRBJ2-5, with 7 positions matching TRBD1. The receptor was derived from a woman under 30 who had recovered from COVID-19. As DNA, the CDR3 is TGTGCCAGCAGCTCGGAAGGGGGCCCAGAGACCCAGTACTTC. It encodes CASSSEGGPETQYF.